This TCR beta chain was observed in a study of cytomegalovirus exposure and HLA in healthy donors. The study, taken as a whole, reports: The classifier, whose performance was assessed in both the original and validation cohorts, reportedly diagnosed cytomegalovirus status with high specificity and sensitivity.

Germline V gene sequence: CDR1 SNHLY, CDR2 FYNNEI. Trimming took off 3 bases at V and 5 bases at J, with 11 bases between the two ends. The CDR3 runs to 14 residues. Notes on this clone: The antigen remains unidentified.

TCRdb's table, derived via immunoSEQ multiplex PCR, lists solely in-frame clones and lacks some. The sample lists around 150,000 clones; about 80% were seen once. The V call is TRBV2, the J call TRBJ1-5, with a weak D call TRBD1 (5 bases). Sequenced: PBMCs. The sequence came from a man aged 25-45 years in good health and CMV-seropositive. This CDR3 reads CASSEVAGDQPQHF. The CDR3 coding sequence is TGTGCCAGCAGTGAGGTTGCGGGGGATCAGCCCCAGCATTTT.